The rows below give T cell receptor beta chains drawn from one sample of a study of cytomegalovirus exposure and HLA in healthy donors. This table comes from immunoSEQ multiplex PCR, and its TCRdb copy is limited to in-frame clones, with some not included. The sample consists of around 67,000 clones, roughly four fifths of them appearing once. Sequences were obtained from PBMCs. The source is a woman in her thirties in good health and CMV-seropositive. Each CDR3 is given with its conserved first and last residue. Each record gives: CDR3 protein, V gene, D gene. The D gene is left open where the match is weak.

CDR3aa: CASRWDRGRTEAFF
v_gene: TRBV12-2
d_gene: .

CDR3aa: CAWRAVALGDTF
v_gene: TRBV30
d_gene: .

CDR3aa: CASSRYRGSGNTIYF
v_gene: TRBV4-2
d_gene: TRBD1

CDR3aa: CASTARRGMSNQPQHF
v_gene: TRBV2
d_gene: .

CDR3aa: CASSLATGTALSPLHF
v_gene: TRBV5-1
d_gene: TRBD1

CDR3aa: CASSLGGAGYEQYF
v_gene: TRBV5-4
d_gene: .

CDR3aa: CASSLAGAGDSPLHF
v_gene: TRBV7-8
d_gene: .

CDR3aa: CATSLAFTDTQYF
v_gene: TRBV19
d_gene: TRBD2

CDR3aa: CASSLGSSGWSTDTQYF
v_gene: TRBV5-1
d_gene: TRBD2

CDR3aa: CASSDSIAASYNEQFF
v_gene: TRBV6-1
d_gene: .

CDR3aa: CASTPTTGSNYEQYF
v_gene: TRBV28
d_gene: .

CDR3aa: CASSPLTGPTSEAFF
v_gene: TRBV7-9
d_gene: .

CDR3aa: CASSVGHGRENTEAFF
v_gene: TRBV9
d_gene: .

CDR3aa: CASIEGTGLNYGYTF
v_gene: TRBV28
d_gene: .

CDR3aa: CASAPEGGNQPQHF
v_gene: TRBV12-5
d_gene: .

CDR3aa: CASSLGDRARNQPQHF
v_gene: TRBV7-8
d_gene: TRBD1

CDR3aa: CASSRDRVSYNEQFF
v_gene: TRBV5-1
d_gene: TRBD1

CDR3aa: CASSEAGGRGNIQYF
v_gene: TRBV2
d_gene: TRBD2

CDR3aa: CASSPTATGELFF
v_gene: TRBV18
d_gene: .

CDR3aa: CASSSSPGTGRIQYF
v_gene: TRBV27
d_gene: TRBD1

CDR3aa: CASSERTGRSTDTQYF
v_gene: TRBV5-1
d_gene: TRBD1

CDR3aa: CASSLKQGSDSPLHF
v_gene: TRBV5-1
d_gene: TRBD1

CDR3aa: CASSLSVVGHGEQYF
v_gene: TRBV27
d_gene: .

CDR3aa: CASSLGSGVLTDTQYF
v_gene: TRBV5-1
d_gene: .

CDR3aa: CASTHSRTVSNQPQHF
v_gene: TRBV7-9
d_gene: .

CDR3aa: CASSLGTGGGNQPQHF
v_gene: TRBV7-8
d_gene: TRBD1

CDR3aa: CAVTREPANYGYTF
v_gene: TRBV7-9
d_gene: .

CDR3aa: CASGRDRVNSPLHF
v_gene: TRBV7-9
d_gene: TRBD1

CDR3aa: CASSGGVVAGELFF
v_gene: TRBV19
d_gene: .

CDR3aa: CSVSGQGAMDTGELFF
v_gene: TRBV29-1
d_gene: TRBD1

CDR3aa: CASSPLGQARPDTQYF
v_gene: TRBV18
d_gene: TRBD1

CDR3aa: CASSFSSGEQFF
v_gene: TRBV5-6
d_gene: .

CDR3aa: CASSPKTDPYEQYF
v_gene: TRBV7-6
d_gene: .

CDR3aa: CSVRLAGEEGGNEQFF
v_gene: TRBV29-1
d_gene: TRBD2

CDR3aa: CASSANSGRASYEQYF
v_gene: TRBV6-1
d_gene: TRBD2

CDR3aa: CASSAGTDFEAFF
v_gene: TRBV11-2
d_gene: .

CDR3aa: CASSEGLAGEQYF
v_gene: TRBV10-1
d_gene: TRBD2

CDR3aa: CASSLDVAVQNEQFF
v_gene: TRBV5-1
d_gene: .

CDR3aa: CASSVDGGLAGGYEQYF
v_gene: TRBV9
d_gene: TRBD2

CDR3aa: CAWSWRRSGGNTIYF
v_gene: TRBV30
d_gene: .

CDR3aa: CAWSVTAGGNGYTF
v_gene: TRBV30
d_gene: TRBD1

CDR3aa: CASSSDRTYTQYF
v_gene: TRBV11-1
d_gene: .

CDR3aa: CASSLGVGSYNEQFF
v_gene: TRBV5-1
d_gene: .

CDR3aa: CASSLWGGEQFF
v_gene: TRBV7-2
d_gene: TRBD2

CDR3aa: CASSLWGGLGGSYEQYF
v_gene: TRBV28
d_gene: TRBD2

CDR3aa: CSVVPGRANQLVYNEQFF
v_gene: TRBV29-1
d_gene: TRBD2

CDR3aa: CASSLGRLKETQYF
v_gene: TRBV11-2
d_gene: .

CDR3aa: CATSRDHKAGVFYEQYF
v_gene: TRBV15
d_gene: TRBD2

CDR3aa: CASSPQYEQYF
v_gene: TRBV7-8
d_gene: .

CDR3aa: CASSIIGGDGTDTQYF
v_gene: TRBV27
d_gene: .

CDR3aa: CASSPGQGNQFF
v_gene: TRBV7-3
d_gene: TRBD1

CDR3aa: CASRPQGTSQPQHF
v_gene: TRBV28
d_gene: .

CDR3aa: CASSIGVQGQPQHF
v_gene: TRBV19
d_gene: .

CDR3aa: CAWRRRGHSRTYEQYF
v_gene: TRBV30
d_gene: .

CDR3aa: CASSLDPPGRNEKLFF
v_gene: TRBV5-5
d_gene: .

CDR3aa: CASRREAFYEQYF
v_gene: TRBV2
d_gene: TRBD2

CDR3aa: CASSLSSLFPTSGTSSYNEQFF
v_gene: TRBV28
d_gene: TRBD2

CDR3aa: CASEWSLAGDYEQYF
v_gene: TRBV7-2
d_gene: TRBD2

CDR3aa: CASSPGAGTSGEQYF
v_gene: TRBV27
d_gene: TRBD2